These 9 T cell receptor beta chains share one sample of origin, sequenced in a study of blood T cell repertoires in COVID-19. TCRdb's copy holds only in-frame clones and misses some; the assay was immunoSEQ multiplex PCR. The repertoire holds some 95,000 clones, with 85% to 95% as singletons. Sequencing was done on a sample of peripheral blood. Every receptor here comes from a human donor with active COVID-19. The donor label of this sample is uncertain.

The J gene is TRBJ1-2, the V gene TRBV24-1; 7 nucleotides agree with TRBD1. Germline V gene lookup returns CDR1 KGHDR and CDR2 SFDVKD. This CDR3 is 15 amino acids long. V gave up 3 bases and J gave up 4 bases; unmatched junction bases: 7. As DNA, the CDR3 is TGTGCCACCAGTGATGACGGACAGGCCTTCTATGGCTACACCTTC. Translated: CATSDDGQAFYGYTF.

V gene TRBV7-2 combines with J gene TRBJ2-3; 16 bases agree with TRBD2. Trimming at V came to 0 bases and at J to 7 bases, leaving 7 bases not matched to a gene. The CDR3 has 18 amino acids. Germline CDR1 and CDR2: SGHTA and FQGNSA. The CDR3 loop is CASSLALGTSGGEYTQYF. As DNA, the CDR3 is TGTGCCAGCAGCTTAGCTCTAGGGACTAGCGGGGGGGAATATACGCAGTATTTT.

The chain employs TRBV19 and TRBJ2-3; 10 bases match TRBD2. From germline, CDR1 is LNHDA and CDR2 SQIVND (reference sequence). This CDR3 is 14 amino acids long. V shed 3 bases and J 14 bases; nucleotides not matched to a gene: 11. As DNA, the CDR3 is TGTGCCAGTAGTATGGAGCGGGGGGGGTCCTTCATGTATTTT. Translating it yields CASSMERGGSFMYF. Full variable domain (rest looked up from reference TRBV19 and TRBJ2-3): DGGITQSPKYLFRKEGQNVTLSCEQNLNHDAMYWYRQDPGQGLRLIYYSQIVNDFQKGDIAEGYSVSREKKESFPLTVTSAQKNPTAFYLCASSMERGGSFMYFGPGTRLTVL.

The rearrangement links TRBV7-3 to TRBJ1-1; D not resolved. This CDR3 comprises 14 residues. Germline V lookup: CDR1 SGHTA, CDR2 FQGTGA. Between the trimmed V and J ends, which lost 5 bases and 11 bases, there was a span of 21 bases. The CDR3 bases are TGTGCCAGCAGCCCGGGCCCGGAGGACGGAGGGGCTTTCTTT. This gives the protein CASSPGPEDGGAFF.

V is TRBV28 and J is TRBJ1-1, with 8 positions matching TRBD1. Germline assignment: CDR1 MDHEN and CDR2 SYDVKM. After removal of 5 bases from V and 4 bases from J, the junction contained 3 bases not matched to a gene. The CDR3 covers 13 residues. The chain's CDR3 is CASSAGGLTEAFF. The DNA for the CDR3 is TGTGCCAGCAGTGCAGGGGGCCTCACTGAAGCTTTCTTT.

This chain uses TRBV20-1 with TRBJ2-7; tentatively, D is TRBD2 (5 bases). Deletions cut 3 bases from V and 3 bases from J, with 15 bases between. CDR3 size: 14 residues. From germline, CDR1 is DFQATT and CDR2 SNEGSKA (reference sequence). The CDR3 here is CSASAGILVYEQYF. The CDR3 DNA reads TGCAGTGCTAGTGCCGGGATCCTGGTCTACGAGCAGTACTTC.

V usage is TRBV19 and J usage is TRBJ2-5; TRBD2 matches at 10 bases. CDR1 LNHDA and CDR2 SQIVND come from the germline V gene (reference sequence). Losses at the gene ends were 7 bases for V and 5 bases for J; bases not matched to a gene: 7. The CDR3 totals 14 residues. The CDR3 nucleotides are TGTGCCAGTACCCCCAGAGCGGGGGGGGAGACCCAGTACTTC. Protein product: CASTPRAGGETQYF.

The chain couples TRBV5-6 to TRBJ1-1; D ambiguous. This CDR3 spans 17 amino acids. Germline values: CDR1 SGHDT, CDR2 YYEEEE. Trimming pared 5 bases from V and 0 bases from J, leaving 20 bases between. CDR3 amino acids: CASRSYPGRTLNTEAFF. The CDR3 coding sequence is TGTGCCAGCAGGTCTTATCCTGGGAGGACCCTGAACACTGAAGCTTTCTTT.

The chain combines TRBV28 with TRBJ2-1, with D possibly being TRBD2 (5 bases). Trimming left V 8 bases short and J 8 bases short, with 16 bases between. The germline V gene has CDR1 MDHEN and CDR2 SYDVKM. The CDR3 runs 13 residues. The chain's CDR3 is CASQWELVDEQFF. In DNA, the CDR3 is TGTGCCAGCCAATGGGAGCTCGTCGATGAGCAGTTCTTC.